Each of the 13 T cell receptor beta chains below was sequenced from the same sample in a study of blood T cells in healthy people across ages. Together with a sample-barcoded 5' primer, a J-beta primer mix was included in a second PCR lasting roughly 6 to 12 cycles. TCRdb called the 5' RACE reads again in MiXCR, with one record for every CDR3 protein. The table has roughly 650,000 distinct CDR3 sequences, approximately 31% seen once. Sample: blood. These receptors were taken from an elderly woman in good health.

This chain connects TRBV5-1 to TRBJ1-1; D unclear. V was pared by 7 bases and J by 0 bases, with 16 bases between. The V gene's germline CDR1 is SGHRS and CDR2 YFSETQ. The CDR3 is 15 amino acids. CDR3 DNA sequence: TGCGCCAGCGGCACCATGGCGGGGATGAACACTGAAGCTTTCTTT. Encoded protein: CASGTMAGMNTEAFF.

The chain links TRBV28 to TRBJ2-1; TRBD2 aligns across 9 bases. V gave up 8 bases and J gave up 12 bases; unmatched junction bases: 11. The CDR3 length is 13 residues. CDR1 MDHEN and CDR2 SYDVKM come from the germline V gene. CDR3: CASGTGGGVWQFF. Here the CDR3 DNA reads TGTGCCAGCGGTACTGGCGGGGGGGTATGGCAGTTCTTC.

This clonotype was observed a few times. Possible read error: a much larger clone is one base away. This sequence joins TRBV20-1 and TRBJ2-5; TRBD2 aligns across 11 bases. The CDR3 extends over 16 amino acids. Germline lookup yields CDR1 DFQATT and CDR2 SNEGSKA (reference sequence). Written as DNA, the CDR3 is TGCAGTGCTAGAGGGAGACTAGCGGGGCTCCAAGAGGCCCAGTACTTC. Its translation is CSARGRLAGLQEAQYF.

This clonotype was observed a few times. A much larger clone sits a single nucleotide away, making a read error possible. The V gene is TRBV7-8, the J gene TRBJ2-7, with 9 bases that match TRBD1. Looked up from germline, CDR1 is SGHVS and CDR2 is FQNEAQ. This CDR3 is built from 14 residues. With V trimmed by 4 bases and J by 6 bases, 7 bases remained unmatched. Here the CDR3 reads CASSYGTGRGEQYF. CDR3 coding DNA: TGTGCCAGCAGCTATGGGACAGGGAGGGGCGAGCAGTACTTC. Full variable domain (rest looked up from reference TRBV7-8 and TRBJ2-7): GAGVSQSPRYKVAKRGQDVALRCDPISGHVSLFWYQQALGQGPEFLTYFQNEAQLDKSGLPSDRFFAERPEGSVSTLKIQRTQQEDSAVYLCASSYGTGRGEQYFGPGTRLTVT.

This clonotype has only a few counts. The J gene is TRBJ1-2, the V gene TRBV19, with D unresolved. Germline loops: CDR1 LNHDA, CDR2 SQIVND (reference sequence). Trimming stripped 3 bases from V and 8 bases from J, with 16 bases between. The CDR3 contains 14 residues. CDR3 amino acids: CASSIALGNGGYTF. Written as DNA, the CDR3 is TGTGCCAGTAGTATTGCTCTGGGCAACGGGGGCTACACCTTC.

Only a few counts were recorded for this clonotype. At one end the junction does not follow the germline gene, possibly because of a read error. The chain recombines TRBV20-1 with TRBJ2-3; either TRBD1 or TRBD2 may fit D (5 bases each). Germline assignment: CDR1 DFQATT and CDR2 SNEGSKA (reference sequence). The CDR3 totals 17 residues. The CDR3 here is CSASRSESGASIDTQYF. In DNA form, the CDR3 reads TGCAGTGCTAGTCGGTCCGAGTCCGGGGCTAGCATAGATACGCAGTATTTT.

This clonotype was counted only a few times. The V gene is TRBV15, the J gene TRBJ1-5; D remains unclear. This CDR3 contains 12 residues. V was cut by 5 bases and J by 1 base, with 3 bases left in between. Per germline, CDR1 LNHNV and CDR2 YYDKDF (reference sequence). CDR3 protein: CATSRSNQPQHF. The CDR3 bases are TGTGCCACCAGCCGAAGCAATCAGCCCCAGCATTTT.

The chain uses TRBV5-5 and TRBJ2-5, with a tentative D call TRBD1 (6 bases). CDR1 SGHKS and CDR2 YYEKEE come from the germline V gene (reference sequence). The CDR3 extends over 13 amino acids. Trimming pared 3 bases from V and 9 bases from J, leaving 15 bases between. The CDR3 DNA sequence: TGTGCCAGCAGCTCCTCAGGGGATCAGCCCCAGTACTTC. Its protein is CASSSSGDQPQYF.

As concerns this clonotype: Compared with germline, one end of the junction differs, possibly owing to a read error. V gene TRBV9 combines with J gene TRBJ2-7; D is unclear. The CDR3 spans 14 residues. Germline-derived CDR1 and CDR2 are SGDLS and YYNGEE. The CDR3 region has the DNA TGTGCCAGCAGCGGAGGTACTGGAACCTACGAGAAGTACTTC. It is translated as CASSGGTGTYEKYF.

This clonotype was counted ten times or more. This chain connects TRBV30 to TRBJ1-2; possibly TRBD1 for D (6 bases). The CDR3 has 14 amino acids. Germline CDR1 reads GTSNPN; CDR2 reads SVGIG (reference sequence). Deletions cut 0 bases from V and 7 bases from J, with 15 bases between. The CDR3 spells CAWSVNRVVGGYTF. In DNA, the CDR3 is TGTGCCTGGAGTGTCAACAGGGTGGTAGGTGGCTACACCTTC.

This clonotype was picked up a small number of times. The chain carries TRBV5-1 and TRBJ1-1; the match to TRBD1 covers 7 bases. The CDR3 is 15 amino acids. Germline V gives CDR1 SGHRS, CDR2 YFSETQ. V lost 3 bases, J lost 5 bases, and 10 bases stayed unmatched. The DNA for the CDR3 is TGCGCCAGCAGCTCAGATAGACAGGGAGAAACTGAAGCTTTCTTT. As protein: CASSSDRQGETEAFF.

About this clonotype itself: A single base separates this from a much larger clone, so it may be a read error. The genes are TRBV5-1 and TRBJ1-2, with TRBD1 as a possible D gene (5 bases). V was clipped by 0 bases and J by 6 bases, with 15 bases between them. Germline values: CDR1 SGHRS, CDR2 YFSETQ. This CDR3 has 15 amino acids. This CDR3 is CASSLGRGSQNGYTF. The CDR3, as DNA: TGCGCCAGCAGCTTGGGACGGGGGAGTCAGAATGGCTACACCTTC. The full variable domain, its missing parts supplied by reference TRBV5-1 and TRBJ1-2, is KAGVTQTPRYLIKTRGQQVTLSCSPISGHRSVSWYQQTPGQGLQFLFEYFSETQRNKGNFPGRFSGRQFSNSRSEMNVSTLELGDSALYLCASSLGRGSQNGYTFGSGTRLTVV.

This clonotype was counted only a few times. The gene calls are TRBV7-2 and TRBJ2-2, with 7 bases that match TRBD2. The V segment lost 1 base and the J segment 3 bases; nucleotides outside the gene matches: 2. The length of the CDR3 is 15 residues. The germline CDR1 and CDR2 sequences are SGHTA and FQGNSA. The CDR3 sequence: CASSLDRGDTGELFF. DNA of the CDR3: TGTGCCAGCAGCTTAGATCGGGGGGACACCGGGGAGCTGTTTTTT.